This TCR beta chain was identified in a study of shared clonotypes between healthy human individuals. From CD4+ cells came CD45RA+ naive and CD45RA-negative memory subsets. The table came from immunoSEQ multiplex PCR; TCRdb's copy has only in-frame clones and leaves some out. The table has 330,000 or so clones, approximately 74% seen once. Source material: memory CD4+ T cells sorted from blood. As to subset: CD45RA-negative fraction. This sequence was found in a man aged 25-40 years in good health.

The CDR3 spells CASSKDGGTVFF. The CDR3 DNA reads TGTGCCAGCAGCAAAGATGGGGGTACGGTGTTTTTT. This sequence joins TRBV21-1 and TRBJ1-4. TRBV21-1 is a known pseudogene. The CDR3 is 12 residues long.